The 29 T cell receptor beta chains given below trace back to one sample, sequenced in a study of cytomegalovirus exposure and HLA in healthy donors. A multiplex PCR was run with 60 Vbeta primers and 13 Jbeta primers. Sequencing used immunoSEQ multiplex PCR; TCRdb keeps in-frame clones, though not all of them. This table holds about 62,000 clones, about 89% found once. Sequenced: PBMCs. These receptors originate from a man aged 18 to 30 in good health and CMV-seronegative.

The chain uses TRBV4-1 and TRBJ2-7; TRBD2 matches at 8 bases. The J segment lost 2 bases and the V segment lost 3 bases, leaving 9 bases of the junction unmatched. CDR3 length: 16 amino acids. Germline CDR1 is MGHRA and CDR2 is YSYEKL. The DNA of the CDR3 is TGCGCCAGCAGCCAGTCCGGGGGGGGCAGGGCCTACGAGCAGTACTTC. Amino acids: CASSQSGGGRAYEQYF.

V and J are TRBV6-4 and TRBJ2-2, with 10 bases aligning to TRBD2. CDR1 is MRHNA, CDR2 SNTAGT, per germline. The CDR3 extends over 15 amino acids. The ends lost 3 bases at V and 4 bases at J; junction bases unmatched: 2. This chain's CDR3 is CASSESGGATGELFF. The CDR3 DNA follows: TGTGCCAGCAGTGAGAGCGGGGGGGCCACCGGGGAGCTGTTTTTT.

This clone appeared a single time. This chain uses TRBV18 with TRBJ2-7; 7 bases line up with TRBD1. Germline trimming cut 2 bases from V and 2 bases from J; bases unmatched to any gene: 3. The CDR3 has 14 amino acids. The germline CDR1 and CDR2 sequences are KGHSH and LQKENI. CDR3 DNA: TGTGCCAGCTCACCATCGGGACAGACCTACGAGCAGTACTTC. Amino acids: CASSPSGQTYEQYF.

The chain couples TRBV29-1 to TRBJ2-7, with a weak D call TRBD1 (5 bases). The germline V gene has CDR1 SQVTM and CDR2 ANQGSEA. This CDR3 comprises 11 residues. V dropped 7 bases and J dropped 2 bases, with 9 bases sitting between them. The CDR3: CSAGSPYEQYF. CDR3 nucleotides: TGCAGCGCAGGGTCCCCCTACGAGCAGTACTTC.

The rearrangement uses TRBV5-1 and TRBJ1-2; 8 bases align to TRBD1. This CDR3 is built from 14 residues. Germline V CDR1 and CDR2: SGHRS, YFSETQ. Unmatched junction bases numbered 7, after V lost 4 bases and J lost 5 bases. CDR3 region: CASSLDRARYGYTF. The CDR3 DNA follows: TGCGCCAGCAGCCTGGACAGGGCGAGGTATGGCTACACCTTC.

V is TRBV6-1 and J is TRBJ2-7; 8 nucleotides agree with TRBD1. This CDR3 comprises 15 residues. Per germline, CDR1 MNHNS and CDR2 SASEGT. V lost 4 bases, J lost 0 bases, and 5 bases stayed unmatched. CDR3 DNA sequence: TGTGCCAGCAGTGCAAAGACAGGGGACTCCTACGAGCAGTACTTC. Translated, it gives CASSAKTGDSYEQYF.

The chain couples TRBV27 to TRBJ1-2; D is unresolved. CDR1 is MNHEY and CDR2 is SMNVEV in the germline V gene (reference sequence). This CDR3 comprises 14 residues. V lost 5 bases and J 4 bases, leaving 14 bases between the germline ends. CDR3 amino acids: CASSPLGEPYGYTF. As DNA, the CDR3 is TGTGCCAGCAGTCCCCTCGGGGAGCCCTATGGCTACACCTTC.

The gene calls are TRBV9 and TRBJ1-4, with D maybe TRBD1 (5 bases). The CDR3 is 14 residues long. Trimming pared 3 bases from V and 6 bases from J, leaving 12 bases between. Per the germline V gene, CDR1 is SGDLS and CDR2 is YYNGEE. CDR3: CASSATGRDEKLFF. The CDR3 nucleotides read TGTGCCAGCAGCGCCACAGGACGGGATGAAAAACTGTTTTTT. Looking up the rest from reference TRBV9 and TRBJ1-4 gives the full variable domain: DSGVTQTPKHLITATGQRVTLRCSPRSGDLSVYWYQQSLDQGLQFLIQYYNGEERAKGNILERFSAQQFPDLHSELNLSSLELGDSALYFCASSATGRDEKLFFGSGTQLSVL.

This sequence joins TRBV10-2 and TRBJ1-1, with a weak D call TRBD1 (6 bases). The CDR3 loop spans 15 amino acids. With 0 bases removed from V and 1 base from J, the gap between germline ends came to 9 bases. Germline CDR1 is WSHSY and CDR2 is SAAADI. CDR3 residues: CASSESRTANTEAFF. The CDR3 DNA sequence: TGCGCCAGCAGTGAGTCCCGGACAGCGAACACTGAAGCTTTCTTT.

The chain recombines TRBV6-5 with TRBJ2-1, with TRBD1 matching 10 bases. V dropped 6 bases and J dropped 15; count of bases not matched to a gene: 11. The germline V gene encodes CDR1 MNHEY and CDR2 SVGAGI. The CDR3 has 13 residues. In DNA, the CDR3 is TGTGCCAGCAGCACTACCGGGACAGGGGTTGCGTTCTTC. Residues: CASSTTGTGVAFF.

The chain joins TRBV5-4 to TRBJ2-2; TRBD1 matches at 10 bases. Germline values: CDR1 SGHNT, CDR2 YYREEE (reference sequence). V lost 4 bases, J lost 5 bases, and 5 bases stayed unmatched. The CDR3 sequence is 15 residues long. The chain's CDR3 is CASSPPGQGTGELFF. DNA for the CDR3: TGTGCCAGCAGCCCCCCGGGACAGGGGACCGGGGAGCTGTTTTTT.

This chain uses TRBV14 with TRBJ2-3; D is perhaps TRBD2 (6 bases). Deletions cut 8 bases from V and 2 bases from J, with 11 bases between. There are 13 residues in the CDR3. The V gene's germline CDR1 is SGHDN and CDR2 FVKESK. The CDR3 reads CASLASSTDTQYF. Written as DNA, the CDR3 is TGTGCCAGCCTAGCGTCCTCCACAGATACGCAGTATTTT.

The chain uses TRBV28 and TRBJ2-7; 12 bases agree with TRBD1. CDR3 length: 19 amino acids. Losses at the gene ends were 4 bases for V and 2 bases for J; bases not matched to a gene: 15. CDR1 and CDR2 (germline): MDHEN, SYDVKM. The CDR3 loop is CASSSMGQGAFTATYEQYF. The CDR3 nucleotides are TGTGCCAGCAGTTCGATGGGACAGGGGGCTTTTACTGCTACCTACGAGCAGTACTTC. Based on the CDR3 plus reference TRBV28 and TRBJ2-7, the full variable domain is DVKVTQSSRYLVKRTGEKVFLECVQDMDHENMFWYRQDPGLGLRLIYFSYDVKMKEKGDIPEGYSVSREKKERFSLILESASTNQTSMYLCASSSMGQGAFTATYEQYFGPGTRLTVT.

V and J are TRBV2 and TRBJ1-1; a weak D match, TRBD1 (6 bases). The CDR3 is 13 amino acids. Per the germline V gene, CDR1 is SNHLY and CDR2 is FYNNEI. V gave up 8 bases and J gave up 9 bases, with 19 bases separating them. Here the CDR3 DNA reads TGTGCCAGCGGTAGGGACACCCGAGGGAAAGCTTTCTTT. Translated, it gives CASGRDTRGKAFF.

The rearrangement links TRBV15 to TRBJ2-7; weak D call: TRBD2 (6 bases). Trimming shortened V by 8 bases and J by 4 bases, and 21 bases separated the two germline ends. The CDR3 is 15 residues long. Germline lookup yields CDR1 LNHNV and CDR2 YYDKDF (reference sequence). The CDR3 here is CATSSSARGGYEQYF. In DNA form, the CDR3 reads TGTGCCACCTCCAGCTCAGCGCGAGGAGGGTACGAGCAGTACTTC.

The DNA of the CDR3 is TGTGCCAGCAGCCCCGAGCAGGGATCGGGCTACACCTTC. Protein product: CASSPEQGSGYTF. The chain uses TRBV7-3 and TRBJ1-2; D perhaps matches TRBD1 (5 bases). Germline V gives CDR1 SGHTA, CDR2 FQGTGA. V was trimmed by 5 bases and J by 8 bases, leaving 15 bases between them. There are 13 residues in the CDR3.

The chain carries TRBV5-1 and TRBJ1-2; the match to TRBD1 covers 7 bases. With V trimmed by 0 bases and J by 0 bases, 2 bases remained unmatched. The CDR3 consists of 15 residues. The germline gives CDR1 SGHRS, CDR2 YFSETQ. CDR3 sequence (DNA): TGCGCCAGCAGCTTGGGTGGACAGGCTAACTATGGCTACACCTTC. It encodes CASSLGGQANYGYTF.

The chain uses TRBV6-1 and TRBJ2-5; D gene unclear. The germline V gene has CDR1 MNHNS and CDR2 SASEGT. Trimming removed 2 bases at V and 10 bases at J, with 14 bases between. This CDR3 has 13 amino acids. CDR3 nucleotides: TGTGCCAGCAGTGAATTGTCTCTTCCAGACCAGTACTTC. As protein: CASSELSLPDQYF.

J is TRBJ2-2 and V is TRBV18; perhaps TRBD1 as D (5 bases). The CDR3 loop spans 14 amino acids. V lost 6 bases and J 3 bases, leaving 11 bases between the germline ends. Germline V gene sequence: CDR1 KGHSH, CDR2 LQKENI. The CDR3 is CASSGQGYTGELFF. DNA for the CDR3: TGTGCCAGCTCTGGTCAGGGTTACACCGGGGAGCTGTTTTTT.

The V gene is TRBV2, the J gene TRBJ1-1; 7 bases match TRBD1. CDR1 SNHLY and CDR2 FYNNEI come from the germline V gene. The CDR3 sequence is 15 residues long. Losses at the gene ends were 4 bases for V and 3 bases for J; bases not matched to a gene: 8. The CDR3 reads CASSGRGGLDTEAFF. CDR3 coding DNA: TGTGCCAGCAGTGGGAGAGGGGGCTTGGACACTGAAGCTTTCTTT.

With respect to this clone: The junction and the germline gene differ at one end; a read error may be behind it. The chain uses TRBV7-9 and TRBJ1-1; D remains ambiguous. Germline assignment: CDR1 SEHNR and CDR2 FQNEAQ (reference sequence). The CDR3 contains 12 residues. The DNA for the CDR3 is TGTTCCAGCAGCCCGGGCGGGGCTGAAGCTTTCTTT. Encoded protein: CSSSPGGAEAFF.

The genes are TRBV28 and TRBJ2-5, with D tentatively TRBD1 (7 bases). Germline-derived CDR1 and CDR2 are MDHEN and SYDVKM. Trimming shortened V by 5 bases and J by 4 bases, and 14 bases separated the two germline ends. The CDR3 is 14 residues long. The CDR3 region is CASSRRGPGETQYF. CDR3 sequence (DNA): TGTGCCAGCAGTAGGAGGGGGCCAGGAGAGACCCAGTACTTC.

The CDR3 nucleotides are TGTGCCAGCTCATCAGGACAGGAAAAACAGCCCCAGCATTTT. This gives the protein CASSSGQEKQPQHF. This chain links TRBV18 with TRBJ1-5; TRBD1 matches at 7 bases. The germline V gene encodes CDR1 KGHSH and CDR2 LQKENI. V lost 5 bases to trimming and J lost 7 bases; unmatched junction nucleotides: 8. The CDR3 consists of 14 residues.

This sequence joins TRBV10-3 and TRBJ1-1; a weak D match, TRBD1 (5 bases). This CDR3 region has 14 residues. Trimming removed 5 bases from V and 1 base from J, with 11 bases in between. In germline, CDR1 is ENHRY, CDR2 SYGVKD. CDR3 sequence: CAISSRQKNTEAFF. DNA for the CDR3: TGTGCCATCAGTAGCCGACAGAAGAACACTGAAGCTTTCTTT.

CDR3 sequence (DNA): TGTGCCAGTAGTAGGCAGGGGACCAACGAGCAGTACTTC. Residues: CASSRQGTNEQYF. The chain combines TRBV19 with TRBJ2-7, with D possibly being TRBD1 (6 bases). Germline assignment: CDR1 LNHDA and CDR2 SQIVND (reference sequence). This CDR3 is 13 amino acids long. V was clipped by 4 bases and J by 5 bases, with 12 bases between them.

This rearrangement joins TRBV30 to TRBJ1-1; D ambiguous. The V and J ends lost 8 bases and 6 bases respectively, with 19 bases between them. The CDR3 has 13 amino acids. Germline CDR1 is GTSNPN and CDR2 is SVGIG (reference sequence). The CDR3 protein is CAKVVSGYAEAFF. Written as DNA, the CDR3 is TGTGCCAAAGTAGTCTCGGGGTATGCTGAAGCTTTCTTT.

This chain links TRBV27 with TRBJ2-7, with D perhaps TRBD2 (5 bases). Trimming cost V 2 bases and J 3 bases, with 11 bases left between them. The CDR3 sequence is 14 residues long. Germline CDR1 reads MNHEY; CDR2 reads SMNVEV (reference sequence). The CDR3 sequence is CASSLTLGSYEQYF. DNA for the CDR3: TGTGCCAGCAGTTTAACATTGGGGAGCTACGAGCAGTACTTC.

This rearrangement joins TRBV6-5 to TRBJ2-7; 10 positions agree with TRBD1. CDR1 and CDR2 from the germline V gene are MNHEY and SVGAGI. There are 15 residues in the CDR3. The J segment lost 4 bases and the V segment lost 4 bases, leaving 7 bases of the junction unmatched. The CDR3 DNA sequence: TGTGCCAGCAGTTTAGGGACAGGGGAAATTTACGAGCAGTACTTC. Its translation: CASSLGTGEIYEQYF.

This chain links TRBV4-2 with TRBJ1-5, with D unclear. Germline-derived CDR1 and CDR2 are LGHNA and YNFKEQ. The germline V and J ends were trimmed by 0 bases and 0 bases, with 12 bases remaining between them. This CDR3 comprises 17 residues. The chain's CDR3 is CASSQDRSRDSNQPQHF. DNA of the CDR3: TGTGCCAGCAGCCAAGATAGATCGAGGGATAGCAATCAGCCCCAGCATTTT.